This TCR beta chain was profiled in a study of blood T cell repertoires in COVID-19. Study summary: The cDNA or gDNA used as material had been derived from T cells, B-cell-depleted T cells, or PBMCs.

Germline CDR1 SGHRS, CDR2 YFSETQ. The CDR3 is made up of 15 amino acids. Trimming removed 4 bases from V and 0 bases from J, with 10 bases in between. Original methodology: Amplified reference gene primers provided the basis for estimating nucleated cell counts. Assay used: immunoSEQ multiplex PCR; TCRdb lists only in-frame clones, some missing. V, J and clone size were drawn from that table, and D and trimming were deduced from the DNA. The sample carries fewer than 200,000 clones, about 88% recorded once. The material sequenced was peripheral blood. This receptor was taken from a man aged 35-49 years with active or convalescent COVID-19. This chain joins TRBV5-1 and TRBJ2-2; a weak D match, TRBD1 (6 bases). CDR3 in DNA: TGCGCCAGCAGCCTGAGACAGGCGAACACCGGGGAGCTGTTTTTT. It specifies CASSLRQANTGELFF.